The 9 T cell receptor beta chains given below trace back to one sample, sequenced in a study of siplizumab effects on memory and regulatory T cells. Sequenced by immunoSEQ multiplex PCR; TCRdb stores in-frame clones only, minus some. The sample consists of fewer than 120,000 clones, around nine tenths of them appearing once. Source material: CD4+ T cells sorted from blood. Receptor source: a human donor in good health.

The chain combines TRBV4-1 with TRBJ1-1, with TRBD1 as a possible D gene (5 bases). In germline, CDR1 is MGHRA, CDR2 YSYEKL. V dropped 3 bases and J dropped 1 base, with 15 bases sitting between them. The CDR3 extends over 16 amino acids. CDR3 in amino acids: CASSQGRGQTNTEAFF. The CDR3 region has the DNA TGCGCCAGCAGCCAGGGTAGAGGACAAACGAACACTGAAGCTTTCTTT.

The rearrangement joins TRBV11-2 to TRBJ2-7; tentatively, D is TRBD1 or TRBD2 (5 bases each). The V end lost 4 bases, the J end lost 0 bases, and 16 bases lay between the germline ends. CDR3 length equals 16 residues. CDR1 and CDR2 (germline): SGHAT, FQNNGV. CDR3 amino acids: CASSSIQGPSSYEQYF. CDR3 nucleotide sequence: TGTGCCAGCAGCTCAATCCAGGGACCTAGCTCCTACGAGCAGTACTTC.

This clone was recorded only once. This specimen includes other DNA sequences encoding the same CDR3. V gene TRBV7-9 combines with J gene TRBJ2-7; 7 bases are a match to TRBD1. Germline V CDR1 and CDR2: SEHNR, FQNEAQ (reference sequence). The CDR3 consists of 12 residues. Trimming at V came to 2 bases and at J to 5 bases, leaving 0 bases not matched to a gene. The CDR3 reads CASSLTGDEQYF. Written as DNA, the CDR3 is TGTGCCAGCAGCTTAACAGGGGACGAGCAGTACTTC. Full variable domain (outside the CDR3, taken from reference TRBV7-9 and TRBJ2-7): DTGVSQNPRHKITKRGQNVTFRCDPISEHNRLYWYRQTLGQGPEFLTYFQNEAQLEKSRLLSDRFSAERPKGSFSTLEIQRTEQGDSAMYLCASSLTGDEQYFGPGTRLTVT.

This clone was found once. The V and J genes are TRBV10-3 and TRBJ2-3, with D hard to call. Deletions cut 3 bases from V and 6 bases from J, with 4 bases between. The CDR3 covers 11 residues. In germline, CDR1 is ENHRY, CDR2 SYGVKD. This CDR3 reads CAISEFDTQYF. In DNA, the CDR3 is TGTGCCATCAGTGAATTTGATACGCAGTATTTT.

This chain joins TRBV2 and TRBJ2-5; the match to TRBD1 covers 9 bases. Germline V gene lookup returns CDR1 SNHLY and CDR2 FYNNEI. The CDR3 loop spans 14 amino acids. V shed 5 bases and J 5 bases; nucleotides not matched to a gene: 6. The CDR3: CASSPTGGSETQYF. Written as DNA, the CDR3 is TGTGCCAGCAGTCCTACAGGGGGCTCGGAGACCCAGTACTTC.

The genes are TRBV5-4 and TRBJ1-4; the D gene is possibly TRBD1 (6 bases). The CDR3 length is 14 residues. V was pared by 6 bases and J by 8 bases, with 17 bases between. Per the germline V gene, CDR1 is SGHNT and CDR2 is YYREEE (reference sequence). The CDR3 sequence: CASIDGPQGEKLFF. DNA for the CDR3: TGTGCCAGCATCGACGGGCCTCAGGGGGAAAAACTGTTTTTT.

The chain is built from TRBV4-2 and TRBJ1-2; TRBD1 is a possible D gene (6 bases). V was cut by 0 bases and J by 5 bases, with 16 bases left in between. Germline lookup yields CDR1 LGHNA and CDR2 YNFKEQ. The CDR3 is made up of 16 amino acids. The CDR3 protein is CASSQDFTGPGYGYTF. The CDR3 DNA reads as TGTGCCAGCAGCCAAGATTTTACAGGGCCCGGGTATGGCTACACCTTC.

The count of this clone is one. The chain is built from TRBV7-2 and TRBJ1-1; maybe TRBD1 (5 bases). The CDR3 length is 13 residues. The germline V gene encodes CDR1 SGHTA and CDR2 FQGNSA. Between the trimmed V and J ends, which lost 5 bases and 7 bases, there was a span of 14 bases. The CDR3 coding sequence is TGTGCCAGCAGCCCCGCGGGGGTGGGTGAAGCTTTCTTT. Protein: CASSPAGVGEAFF. The full variable domain, its missing parts supplied by reference TRBV7-2 and TRBJ1-1, is GAGVSQSPSNKVTEKGKDVELRCDPISGHTALYWYRQSLGQGLEFLIYFQGNSAPDKSGLPSDRFSAERTGGSVSTLTIQRTQQEDSAVYLCASSPAGVGEAFFGQGTRLTVV.

V is TRBV5-6 and J is TRBJ2-7; no firm D call. The CDR3 covers 11 residues. Trimming took 3 bases from V and 1 from J, leaving 2 bases between them. The V gene's germline CDR1 is SGHDT and CDR2 YYEEEE. CDR3 nucleotide sequence: TGTGCCAGCAGCTCATCCTACGAGCAGTACTTC. It yields the protein CASSSSYEQYF.